These 14 T cell receptor beta chains share one sample of origin, sequenced in a study of CD8+ T cells in alopecia areata. As to treatment: oral pan-JAK inhibitor, 5-10 mg twice daily. TCR sequencing used cDNA made by reverse transcription of extracted RNA. Sequenced by immunoSEQ multiplex PCR; TCRdb stores in-frame clones only, minus some. The sample holds around 150,000 clones, 82% seen once. This specimen was CD8+ T cells sorted from blood, taken at week 4, from a patient treated with tofacitinib. All receptors come from a human donor with alopecia areata.

The chain links TRBV6-6 to TRBJ1-1; D possibly corresponds to TRBD1 (5 bases). Deletions cut 4 bases from V and 6 bases from J, with 9 bases between. There are 12 residues in the CDR3. Germline CDR1 MNHNY, CDR2 SVGAGI (reference sequence). DNA for the CDR3: TGTGCCAGCAGTTCCCCGGGGGCTGAAGCTTTCTTT. Encoded protein: CASSSPGAEAFF.

This clone has a handful of counts. The chain employs TRBV7-2 and TRBJ2-3; TRBD1 matches at 7 bases. The CDR3 has 15 amino acids. Germline V lookup: CDR1 SGHTA, CDR2 FQGNSA. J was trimmed by 1 base and V by 2 bases; bases with no gene match: 3. The CDR3 bases are TGTGCCAGCAGCTTAAGGGACAGAGGCACAGATACGCAGTATTTT. It specifies CASSLRDRGTDTQYF.

This chain joins TRBV4-3 and TRBJ2-3; 10 bases are shared with TRBD2. The CDR3 runs to 17 residues. Germline V lookup: CDR1 LGHNA, CDR2 YSLEER. Trimming at V came to 0 bases and at J to 2 bases, leaving 5 bases not matched to a gene. CDR3 sequence reads: CASSQDVAGGYTDTQYF. CDR3 sequence (DNA): TGCGCCAGCAGCCAAGACGTAGCGGGGGGATACACAGATACGCAGTATTTT.

This clone came up a few times. The chain has TRBV27 and TRBJ2-7, with 8 positions matching TRBD2. Germline trimming cut 2 bases from V and 4 bases from J; bases unmatched to any gene: 4. CDR1 MNHEY and CDR2 SMNVEV come from the germline V gene (reference sequence). The CDR3 extends over 14 amino acids. CDR3 in amino acids: CASSLRPSGYEQYF. The CDR3 DNA follows: TGTGCCAGCAGTTTACGACCTAGCGGGTACGAGCAGTACTTC.

The chain recombines TRBV4-1 with TRBJ2-5, with 8 bases lining up with TRBD2. V was clipped by 0 bases and J by 0 bases; unmatched bases: 12. CDR1 is MGHRA, CDR2 YSYEKL, per germline. This CDR3 spans 19 amino acids. As DNA, the CDR3 is TGCGCCAGCAGCCAAGACCCTCCCCCAGCGGGGGAGTACCAAGAGACCCAGTACTTC. Translation: CASSQDPPPAGEYQETQYF.

This chain uses TRBV4-1 with TRBJ2-1; D is undetermined. Germline V gene sequence: CDR1 MGHRA, CDR2 YSYEKL. The CDR3 extends over 15 amino acids. The V end was cut by 0 bases, the J end by 5 bases, with 11 bases between. DNA for the CDR3: TGCGCCAGCAGCCAAGAATCGGGCCTACACAATGAGCAGTTCTTC. Encoded protein: CASSQESGLHNEQFF.

Regarding this clone: Other DNA sequences from this sample encode an identical CDR3 as well. The rearrangement links TRBV7-9 to TRBJ1-1; D not certain. V was pared by 6 bases and J by 0 bases, with 2 bases between. CDR1 SEHNR and CDR2 FQNEAQ come from the germline V gene (reference sequence). The CDR3 spans 11 residues. The CDR3 is CASSLNTEAFF. For the CDR3, the DNA is TGTGCCAGCAGTTTGAACACTGAAGCTTTCTTT.

This clone has a handful of counts. This chain links TRBV13 with TRBJ2-5; no clear D. Between the trimmed V and J ends, which lost 5 bases and 0 bases, there was a span of 7 bases. Per germline, CDR1 PRHDT and CDR2 FYEKMQ (reference sequence). This CDR3 has 13 amino acids. The CDR3 nucleotides read TGTGCCAGCAGCCCCCCCTACCAAGAGACCCAGTACTTC. Residues: CASSPPYQETQYF.

The chain is built from TRBV4-2 and TRBJ1-3; D may be TRBD1 (5 bases). Trimming cost V 0 bases and J 1 base, with 16 bases left between them. The CDR3 spans 18 residues. Germline V gene sequence: CDR1 LGHNA, CDR2 YNFKEQ. The CDR3 here is CASSQEIVARGSGNTIYF. The CDR3 DNA is TGTGCCAGCAGCCAAGAGATTGTGGCGAGGGGATCTGGAAACACCATATATTTT.

The table lists this clone with a few counts. V usage is TRBV6-6 and J usage is TRBJ1-1; TRBD1 agrees at 7 bases. V was pared by 5 bases and J by 4 bases, with 10 bases of the junction left unmatched. This CDR3 has 15 amino acids. The germline V gene encodes CDR1 MNHNY and CDR2 SVGAGI (reference sequence). The CDR3 nucleotides are TGTGCCAGCAGTCCTCCCCGGACAGGCCCCACTGAAGCTTTCTTT. The encoded protein is CASSPPRTGPTEAFF.

The chain combines TRBV9 with TRBJ2-7, with 9 bases identical to TRBD1. Germline V lookup: CDR1 SGDLS, CDR2 YYNGEE. V dropped 4 bases and J dropped 3; count of bases not matched to a gene: 2. This CDR3 contains 13 residues. This chain's CDR3 is CASSRQGDYEQYF. In DNA form, the CDR3 reads TGTGCCAGCAGCCGACAGGGGGACTACGAGCAGTACTTC. The full variable domain, completed using reference TRBV9 and TRBJ2-7, is DSGVTQTPKHLITATGQRVTLRCSPRSGDLSVYWYQQSLDQGLQFLIQYYNGEERAKGNILERFSAQQFPDLHSELNLSSLELGDSALYFCASSRQGDYEQYFGPGTRLTVT.

This chain uses TRBV7-9 with TRBJ2-3; D is uncertain. The CDR3 is 15 residues long. Germline assignment: CDR1 SEHNR and CDR2 FQNEAQ (reference sequence). Trimming cost V 2 bases and J 5 bases, with 14 bases left between them. The CDR3, as DNA: TGTGCCAGCAGCTTACCACCCCTGCTGGGAGATACGCAGTATTTT. It yields the protein CASSLPPLLGDTQYF.

The CDR3 loop reads CASGLVEGLDTDTQYF. In DNA, the CDR3 is TGTGCTAGTGGTTTGGTGGAGGGACTAGATACAGATACGCAGTATTTT. V and J are TRBV12-5 and TRBJ2-3; 8 bases align to TRBD2. This CDR3 comprises 16 residues. The V segment lost 0 bases and the J segment 3 bases; nucleotides outside the gene matches: 5. Germline CDR1 and CDR2: LGHNT and FRNRAP.

The chain recombines TRBV2 with TRBJ2-1, with 11 bases matching TRBD2. The V gene end was trimmed by 8 bases and the J gene end by 6 bases; junction bases not matched to a gene: 12. The CDR3 is made up of 16 amino acids. CDR1 SNHLY and CDR2 FYNNEI come from the germline V gene. CDR3 nucleotides: TGTGCCAGCCCCGACCACTCTAGCGGGGGGACCAATGAGCAGTTCTTC. This gives the protein CASPDHSSGGTNEQFF.